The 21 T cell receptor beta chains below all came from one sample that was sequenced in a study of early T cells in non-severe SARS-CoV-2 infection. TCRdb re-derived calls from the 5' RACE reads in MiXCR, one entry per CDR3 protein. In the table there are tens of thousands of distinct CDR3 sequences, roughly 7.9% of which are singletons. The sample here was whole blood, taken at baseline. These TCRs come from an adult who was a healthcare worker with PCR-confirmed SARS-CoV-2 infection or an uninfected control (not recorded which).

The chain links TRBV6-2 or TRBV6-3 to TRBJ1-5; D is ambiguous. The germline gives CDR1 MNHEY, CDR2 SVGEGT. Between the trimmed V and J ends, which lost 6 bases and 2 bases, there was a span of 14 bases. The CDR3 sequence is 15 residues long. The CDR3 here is CASRPRAGGNQPQHF. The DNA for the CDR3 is TGTGCCAGCAGGCCCCGGGCCGGGGGCAATCAGCCCCAGCATTTT.

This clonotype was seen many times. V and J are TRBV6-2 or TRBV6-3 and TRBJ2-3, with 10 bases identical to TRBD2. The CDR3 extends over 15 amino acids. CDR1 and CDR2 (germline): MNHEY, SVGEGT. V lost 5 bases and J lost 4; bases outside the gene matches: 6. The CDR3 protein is CASSPSGGAADTQYF. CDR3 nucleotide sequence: TGTGCCAGCAGTCCCAGCGGGGGGGCGGCAGATACGCAGTATTTT.

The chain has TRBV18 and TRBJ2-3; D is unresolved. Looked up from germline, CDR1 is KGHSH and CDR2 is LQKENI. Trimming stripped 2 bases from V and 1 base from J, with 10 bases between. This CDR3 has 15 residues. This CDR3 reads CASSPIWSGTDTQYF. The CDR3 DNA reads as TGTGCCAGCTCACCAATATGGTCAGGCACAGATACGCAGTATTTT.

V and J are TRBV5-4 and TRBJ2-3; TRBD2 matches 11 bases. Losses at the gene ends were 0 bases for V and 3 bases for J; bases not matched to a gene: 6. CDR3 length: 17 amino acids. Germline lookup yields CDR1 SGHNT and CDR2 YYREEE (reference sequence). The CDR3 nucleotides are TGTGCCAGCAGCTTGGCCTTTAGCGGGGGGGCGACAGATACGCAGTATTTT. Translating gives CASSLAFSGGATDTQYF.

CDR3 sequence reads: CASTPSGAIYEQYF. In DNA form, the CDR3 reads TGTGCCAGCACCCCTAGCGGGGCAATTTACGAGCAGTACTTC. The chain has TRBV12-3 or TRBV12-4 and TRBJ2-7; 9 nucleotides line up with TRBD2. The length of the CDR3 is 14 residues. V lost 7 bases, J lost 4 bases, and 8 bases stayed unmatched.

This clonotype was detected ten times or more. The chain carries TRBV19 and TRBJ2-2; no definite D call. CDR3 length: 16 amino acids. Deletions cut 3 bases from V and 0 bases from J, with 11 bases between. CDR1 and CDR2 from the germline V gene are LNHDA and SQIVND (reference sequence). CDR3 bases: TGTGCCAGTAGTATCCTTGTAGACTCGAACACCGGGGAGCTGTTTTTT. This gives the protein CASSILVDSNTGELFF.

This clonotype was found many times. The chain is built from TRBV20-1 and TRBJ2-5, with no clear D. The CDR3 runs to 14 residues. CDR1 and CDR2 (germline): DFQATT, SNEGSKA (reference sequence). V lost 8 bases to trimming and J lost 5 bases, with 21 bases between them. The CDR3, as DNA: TGCAGTTTTCCATTGACACCTGCGCGGGAGACCCAGTACTTC. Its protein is CSFPLTPARETQYF.

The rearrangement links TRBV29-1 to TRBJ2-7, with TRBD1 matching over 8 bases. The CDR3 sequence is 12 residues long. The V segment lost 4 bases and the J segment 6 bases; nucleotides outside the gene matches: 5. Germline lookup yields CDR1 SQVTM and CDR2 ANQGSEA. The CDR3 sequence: CSVGRGQGEQYF. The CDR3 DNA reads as TGCAGCGTTGGCAGGGGGCAGGGCGAGCAGTACTTC.

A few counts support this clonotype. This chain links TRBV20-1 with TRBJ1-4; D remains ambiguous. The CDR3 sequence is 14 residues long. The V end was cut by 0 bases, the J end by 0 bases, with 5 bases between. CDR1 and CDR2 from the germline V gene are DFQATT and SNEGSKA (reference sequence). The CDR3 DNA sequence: TGCAGTGCTAGAGATCAACCAACTAATGAAAAACTGTTTTTT. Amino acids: CSARDQPTNEKLFF.

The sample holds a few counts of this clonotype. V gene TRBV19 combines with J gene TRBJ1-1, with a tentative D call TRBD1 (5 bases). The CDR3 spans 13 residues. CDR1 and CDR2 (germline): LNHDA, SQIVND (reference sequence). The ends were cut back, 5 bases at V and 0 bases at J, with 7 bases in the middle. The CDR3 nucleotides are TGTGCCAGTAGTGGGGCCTTGAACACTGAAGCTTTCTTT. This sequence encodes CASSGALNTEAFF. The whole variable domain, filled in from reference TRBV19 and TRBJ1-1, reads DGGITQSPKYLFRKEGQNVTLSCEQNLNHDAMYWYRQDPGQGLRLIYYSQIVNDFQKGDIAEGYSVSREKKESFPLTVTSAQKNPTAFYLCASSGALNTEAFFGQGTRLTVV.

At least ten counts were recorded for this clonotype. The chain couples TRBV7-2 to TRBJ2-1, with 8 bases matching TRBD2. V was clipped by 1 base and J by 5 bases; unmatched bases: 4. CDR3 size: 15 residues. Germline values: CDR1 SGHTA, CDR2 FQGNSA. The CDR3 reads CASSLVAGGNNEQFF. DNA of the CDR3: TGTGCCAGCAGCTTAGTGGCGGGGGGAAACAATGAGCAGTTCTTC.

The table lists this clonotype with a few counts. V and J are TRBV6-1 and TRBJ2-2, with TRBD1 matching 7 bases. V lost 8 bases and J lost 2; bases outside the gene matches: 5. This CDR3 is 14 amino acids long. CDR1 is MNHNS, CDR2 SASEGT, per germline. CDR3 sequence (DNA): TGTGCCAGCCGAAGGGGGCCCAACACCGGGGAGCTGTTTTTT. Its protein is CASRRGPNTGELFF.

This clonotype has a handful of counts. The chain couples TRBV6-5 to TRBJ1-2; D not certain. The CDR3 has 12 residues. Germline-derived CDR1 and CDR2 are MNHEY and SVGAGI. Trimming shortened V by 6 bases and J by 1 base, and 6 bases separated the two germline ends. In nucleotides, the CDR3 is TGTGCCAGCAGCTACAGTAACTATGGCTACACCTTC. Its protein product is CASSYSNYGYTF.

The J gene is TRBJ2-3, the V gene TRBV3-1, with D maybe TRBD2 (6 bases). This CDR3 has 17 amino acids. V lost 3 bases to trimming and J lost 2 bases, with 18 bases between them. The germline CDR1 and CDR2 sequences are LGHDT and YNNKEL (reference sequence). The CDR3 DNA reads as TGTGCCAGCAGCCATGACCTAGCGACCCTAGTCACAGATACGCAGTATTTT. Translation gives CASSHDLATLVTDTQYF.

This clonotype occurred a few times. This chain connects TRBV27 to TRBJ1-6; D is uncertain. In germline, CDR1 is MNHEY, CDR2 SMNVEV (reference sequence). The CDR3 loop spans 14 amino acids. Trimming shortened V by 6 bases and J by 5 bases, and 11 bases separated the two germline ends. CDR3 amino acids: CASRDRANNSPLHF. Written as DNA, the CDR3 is TGTGCCAGCAGGGACCGGGCTAATAATTCACCCCTCCACTTT.

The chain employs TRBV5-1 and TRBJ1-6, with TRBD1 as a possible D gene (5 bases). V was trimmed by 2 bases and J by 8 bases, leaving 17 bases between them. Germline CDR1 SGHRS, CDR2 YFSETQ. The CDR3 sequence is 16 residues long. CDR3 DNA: TGCGCCAGCAGCTTTGTTGCAGGGCAGAAGTATTCACCCCTCCACTTT. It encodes CASSFVAGQKYSPLHF.

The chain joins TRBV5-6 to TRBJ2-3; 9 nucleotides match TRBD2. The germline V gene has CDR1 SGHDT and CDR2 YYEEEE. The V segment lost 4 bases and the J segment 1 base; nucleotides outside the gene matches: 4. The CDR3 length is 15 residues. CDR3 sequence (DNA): TGTGCCAGCAGCCTCATAGCGGGGGGCACAGATACGCAGTATTTT. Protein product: CASSLIAGGTDTQYF. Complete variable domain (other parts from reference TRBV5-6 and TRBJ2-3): DAGVTQSPTHLIKTRGQQVTLRCSPKSGHDTVSWYQQALGQGPQFIFQYYEEEERQRGNFPDRFSGHQFPNYSSELNVNALLLGDSALYLCASSLIAGGTDTQYFGPGTRLTVL.

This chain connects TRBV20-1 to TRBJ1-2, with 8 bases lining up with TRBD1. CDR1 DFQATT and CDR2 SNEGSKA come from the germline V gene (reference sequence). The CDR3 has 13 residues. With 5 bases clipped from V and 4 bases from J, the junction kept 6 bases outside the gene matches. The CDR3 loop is CSARGQVIYGYTF. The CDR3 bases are TGCAGTGCTCGGGGACAGGTTATCTATGGCTACACCTTC.

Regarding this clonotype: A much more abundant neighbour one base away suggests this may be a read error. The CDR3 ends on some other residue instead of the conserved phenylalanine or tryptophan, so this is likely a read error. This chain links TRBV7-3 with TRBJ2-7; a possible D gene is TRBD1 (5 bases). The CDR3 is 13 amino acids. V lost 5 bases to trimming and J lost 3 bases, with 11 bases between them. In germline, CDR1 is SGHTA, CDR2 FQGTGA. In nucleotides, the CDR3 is TGTGCCAGCAGCCCGTCGACAGACTACGAGCAGTACTCC. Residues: CASSPSTDYEQYS.

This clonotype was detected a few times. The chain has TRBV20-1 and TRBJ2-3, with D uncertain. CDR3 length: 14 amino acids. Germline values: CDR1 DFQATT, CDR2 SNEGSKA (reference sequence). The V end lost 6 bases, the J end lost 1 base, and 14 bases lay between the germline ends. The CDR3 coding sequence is TGCAGTGCCCCCGCGCACAAGGGCACAGATACGCAGTATTTT. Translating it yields CSAPAHKGTDTQYF.

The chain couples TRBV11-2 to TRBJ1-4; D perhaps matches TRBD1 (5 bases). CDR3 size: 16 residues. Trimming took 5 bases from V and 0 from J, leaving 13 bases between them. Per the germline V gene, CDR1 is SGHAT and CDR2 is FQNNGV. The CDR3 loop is CASSARQSTTNEKLFF. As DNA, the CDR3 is TGTGCCAGCAGCGCAAGACAGTCGACAACTAATGAAAAACTGTTTTTT.